These 16 T cell receptor beta chains share one sample of origin, sequenced in a study of blood T cell repertoires in COVID-19. Clones were sequenced by immunoSEQ multiplex PCR, and TCRdb holds only the in-frame ones, with some missing. The table shows roughly 90,000 clones, with around four fifths occurring only once. Material: peripheral blood. All receptors come from a man in his fifties or sixties with acute or convalescent COVID-19.

The chain carries TRBV29-1 and TRBJ2-2; D may be TRBD1 (7 bases). V lost 7 bases and J 0 bases, leaving 12 bases between the germline ends. CDR1 is SQVTM and CDR2 is ANQGSEA in the germline V gene. This CDR3 has 14 amino acids. The CDR3 bases are TGCAGCGCGTCAGGGGGGCCGAACACCGGGGAGCTGTTTTTT. It encodes CSASGGPNTGELFF.

The V call is TRBV6-5, the J call TRBJ2-1, with TRBD2 matching over 9 bases. Germline CDR1 reads MNHEY; CDR2 reads SVGAGI. The CDR3 has 13 residues. The V and J ends lost 7 bases and 5 bases, in that order; junction bases with no gene match: 3. Here the CDR3 reads CASTVAGDNEQFF. The CDR3 nucleotides are TGTGCCAGCACCGTAGCGGGGGACAATGAGCAGTTCTTC.

The J gene is TRBJ2-5, the V gene TRBV28; 14 positions match TRBD2. The CDR3 covers 16 residues. CDR1 and CDR2 from the germline V gene are MDHEN and SYDVKM. The V and J ends lost 4 bases and 7 bases, in that order; junction bases with no gene match: 8. This chain's CDR3 is CASSSRTSGRIGTQYF. The DNA for the CDR3 is TGTGCCAGCAGTTCAAGGACTAGCGGGAGGATTGGGACCCAGTACTTC.

This chain's CDR3 is CATSDPGTSGSTDTQYF. The DNA for the CDR3 is TGTGCCACCAGTGACCCCGGGACTAGCGGTAGCACAGATACGCAGTATTTT. The rearrangement links TRBV24-1 to TRBJ2-3; 11 bases align to TRBD2. Germline CDR1 and CDR2: KGHDR and SFDVKD. The CDR3 is 17 amino acids. V trimming: 4 bases; J trimming: 0 bases; junction bases outside the gene matches: 5.

The CDR3 DNA follows: TGTGCCAGCAGCTTAGCAGGGATGAACACTGAAGCTTTCTTT. Its protein is CASSLAGMNTEAFF. The genes are TRBV11-2 and TRBJ1-1, with D tentatively TRBD1 (5 bases). With 1 base removed from V and 0 bases from J, the gap between germline ends came to 6 bases. CDR1 and CDR2 from the germline V gene are SGHAT and FQNNGV. This CDR3 is 14 amino acids long.

The V call is TRBV9, the J call TRBJ2-2; 11 nucleotides agree with TRBD2. V lost 2 bases, J lost 2 bases, and 5 bases stayed unmatched. This CDR3 has 17 amino acids. Germline V gene sequence: CDR1 SGDLS, CDR2 YYNGEE. The CDR3: CASSVGLAEANTGELFF. The CDR3 DNA is TGTGCCAGCAGCGTGGGACTAGCGGAGGCCAACACCGGGGAGCTGTTTTTT.

The V and J genes are TRBV12-3 or TRBV12-4 and TRBJ1-1; the D is unclear. V was trimmed by 1 base and J by 5 bases, leaving 8 bases between them. This CDR3 is 13 amino acids long. The CDR3 nucleotides read TGTGCCAGCAGTTTAGTAATTCAGACTGAAGCTTTCTTT. Its translation is CASSLVIQTEAFF.

This clone showed up just once. The rearrangement links TRBV14 to TRBJ2-3; D is ambiguous. The germline CDR1 and CDR2 sequences are SGHDN and FVKESK. V was trimmed by 4 bases and J by 2 bases, leaving 7 bases between them. This CDR3 has 13 amino acids. CDR3 residues: CASSPQTTDTQYF. The CDR3 DNA reads as TGTGCCAGCAGCCCACAGACCACAGATACGCAGTATTTT.

This chain links TRBV7-3 with TRBJ2-1, with D unresolved. The germline gives CDR1 SGHTA, CDR2 FQGTGA. V lost 5 bases, J lost 4 bases, and 12 bases lay in between. This CDR3 has 14 residues. CDR3 in amino acids: CASSPQTKYNEQFF. CDR3 coding DNA: TGTGCCAGCAGCCCCCAGACAAAGTACAATGAGCAGTTCTTC.

The genes are TRBV6-5 and TRBJ1-3; tentatively, D is TRBD1 (6 bases). CDR1 is MNHEY and CDR2 is SVGAGI in the germline V gene. Between the trimmed V and J ends, which lost 6 bases and 16 bases, there was a span of 16 bases. The CDR3 is made up of 11 amino acids. The CDR3 coding sequence is TGTGCCAGCAGAAACGTAGGGGGAGAGTATTTT. Its protein product is CASRNVGGEYF.

The gene calls are TRBV5-1 and TRBJ2-5; tentative D call: TRBD2 (6 bases). In germline, CDR1 is SGHRS, CDR2 YFSETQ. The CDR3 sequence is 14 residues long. V was cut by 4 bases and J by 2 bases, with 12 bases left in between. The CDR3 sequence is CASSPIAGQETQYF. Written as DNA, the CDR3 is TGCGCCAGCAGCCCGATTGCGGGGCAAGAGACCCAGTACTTC.

The chain uses TRBV29-1 and TRBJ2-7; TRBD2 might be the D (6 bases). Germline lookup yields CDR1 SQVTM and CDR2 ANQGSEA. V lost 7 bases and J lost 5, with 9 bases in between. There are 10 residues in the CDR3. The CDR3 DNA sequence: TGCAGCGCTGGGGAGGACGAGCAGTACTTC. Its translation: CSAGEDEQYF.

The V and J genes are TRBV4-3 and TRBJ2-7, with 10 bases matching TRBD1. Trimming cost V 1 base and J 2 bases; bases outside gene matches: 2. CDR3 length: 15 amino acids. In germline, CDR1 is LGHNA, CDR2 YSLEER. The CDR3 loop reads CASSQAGQGAYEQYF. The CDR3 nucleotides read TGCGCCAGCAGCCAAGCCGGACAGGGGGCCTACGAGCAGTACTTC.

The gene calls are TRBV6-2 or TRBV6-3 and TRBJ2-1; 12 bases are shared with TRBD2. CDR3 length: 15 residues. V was clipped by 4 bases and J by 8 bases; unmatched bases: 6. CDR1 and CDR2 from the germline V gene are MNHEY and SVGEGT. The CDR3: CASSSWTSGEDEQFF. The CDR3 coding sequence is TGTGCCAGCAGTTCATGGACTAGCGGGGAGGATGAGCAGTTCTTC.

This chain links TRBV19 with TRBJ1-5; no clear D gene. CDR1 and CDR2 (germline): LNHDA, SQIVND (reference sequence). The CDR3 runs 16 residues. V lost 6 bases, J lost 1 base, and 16 bases lay in between. The CDR3 region is CASRGLGSGSNQPQHF. The CDR3 DNA sequence: TGTGCCAGTAGGGGGTTGGGGAGTGGGAGCAATCAGCCCCAGCATTTT. The full variable domain, with the rest looked up from reference TRBV19 and TRBJ1-5, is DGGITQSPKYLFRKEGQNVTLSCEQNLNHDAMYWYRQDPGQGLRLIYYSQIVNDFQKGDIAEGYSVSREKKESFPLTVTSAQKNPTAFYLCASRGLGSGSNQPQHFGDGTRLSIL.

This chain uses TRBV7-2 with TRBJ2-1; 8 bases align to TRBD2. CDR3 length equals 14 residues. The germline gives CDR1 SGHTA, CDR2 FQGNSA. Germline trimming cut 2 bases from V and 7 bases from J; bases unmatched to any gene: 4. The chain's CDR3 is CASSLFTGGNEQFF. The DNA for the CDR3 is TGTGCCAGCAGCTTATTCACGGGAGGGAATGAGCAGTTCTTC.